This record concerns one TCR beta chain sequence. This sample also contains other DNA sequences that code for the same CDR3. Germline CDR1 is SNHLY and CDR2 is FYNNEI. V lost 4 bases, J lost 2 bases, and 8 bases lay in between. The CDR3 length is 13 residues. Genomic DNA from each subset was divided evenly over several immunoSEQ plates. Clones were read by immunoSEQ multiplex PCR, and TCRdb kept only the in-frame ones, dropping some. The table lists about 2.3 million clones, around 92% of them singletons. This sample is part of a study of shared clonotypes between healthy human individuals. This clonotype originated in a man between 18 and 35 years old in good health. Some clones in this sample may be carry-over from other donors' samples. V gene TRBV2 combines with J gene TRBJ1-1; possibly TRBD1 for D (6 bases). The sequenced material came from naive CD4+ T cells from PBMCs. Subset indicated: CD45RA+ positively selected. CDR3 region: CASSADRNTEAFF. Here the CDR3 DNA reads TGTGCCAGCAGTGCGGACAGAAACACTGAAGCTTTCTTT.